The entry below describes one TCR beta chain. The clone's antigen remains unknown. No much larger clone is present one base from it, and per-base qualities are unavailable. This sample is part of a study of shared clonotypes between healthy human individuals (dated by TCRdb to 2018 to 2021). Concerning the study at large: The cohort included three men and a couple of women between 18 and 49 years of age. Different laboratories and diverse techniques were used to prepare libraries and sequence TCR repertoires, to increase sequencing depth and limit assay-specific biases. The study deeply sequenced blood TCR repertoires of about 5 healthy adults to estimate repertoire size and the extent of clonotype sharing between individuals. Per donor, three plates each were used for CD4 naive and CD4 memory, two for CD8 naive, and one for CD8 memory. Leukapheresis yielded between about 0.9 and 10 billion PBMCs per donor. Results and caveats for the whole study, not just this receptor: Only blood was sampled, and tissue TCR repertoires likely differ from those in blood. The small number of donors limited the genetic and exposure-history diversity represented. Higher generation probabilities were observed for clonotypes shared by all four sorted-subset donors than for non-shared clonotypes. Rarefaction of sorted-subset datasets indicated incomplete sequencing despite the large sequencing depth. When several donors were compared, the shared fraction of clonotypes was approximately 5% for naive CD4, more than 3% for naive CD8, 2.3% for memory CD4, and 0.35% to 0.4% for memory CD8. Naive subsets generally had larger estimated clonotype richness than memory subsets. Based on pairwise subsampling, the degree of clonotype sharing among donors was expected to be affected by sequencing depth.

The donors were healthy, HIV-negative adults with no recently reported acute infections or vaccinations. All donors were Caucasian adults living in Nashville, Tennessee, USA. CD4+ T cells were enriched by magnetic negative selection; naive cells were then positively selected on CD45RA, and the negative fraction formed the memory subset. Blood was collected by leukapheresis, and PBMCs were isolated by Ficoll-Histopaque density gradient centrifugation and then cryopreserved in liquid nitrogen vapor phase. Analytical flow cytometry was used to check the purity and quantity of every magnetically sorted T cell population. Genomic DNA was isolated from every sorted fraction and measured by UV absorbance on a Nanodrop 2000c. The CDR3 starts with the cysteine, ends with the phenylalanine, and has 16 residues. Left in the record is the CDR3 DNA by itself, 48 bases read in frame from the first base. At the junction V is shortened by 2 bases and J by 2 bases; bases outside the gene matches: 7. CDR1 SGHNT and CDR2 YYREEE were looked up in the germline V gene (reference sequence).

TCR CDR3 regions were amplified from genomic DNA by multiplex PCR using the deep immunoSEQ assay. Genomic DNA extracted from each cell subset was distributed evenly over all wells of several immunoSEQ 96-well plates, and each plate served as one replicate. For sorted subsets, around 200 ng genomic DNA, equal to 25,000 to 35,000 T cell genomes, was loaded into each replicate PCR. The purified libraries were quantified using a Qubit 3.0 fluorometer, sized with a Bioanalyzer 2100, and then quantified again using the KAPA Library Quantification kit. A separate single-read 150-cycle Illumina NextSeq 550 flow cell was used to sequence each immunoSEQ 96-well plate. In the source study's methods: Because the immunoSEQ output held only junctional sequences and lacked quality scores, the filtering could not match the filtering applied to full-length reads. Sequences were annotated with PyIR, a Python wrapper for IgBLAST v1.9, using IMGT germline references to assign V/J genes and CDR3. Reads with weak V/J assignments (E-value above 1e-6), missing CDR3, stop codons, out-of-frame junctions, or ambiguous translated residues were removed. V3J clonotypes were defined by identical inferred V gene, J gene, and CDR3 amino acid sequence. To compute the percentage overlap between repertoires, the number of shared unique clonotypes was divided by the size of the smaller repertoire. Richness of each repertoire was evaluated using RTK rarefaction, the Chao1 estimator, and Recon v2.1 estimates of unobserved clonotypes. For all TCRbeta clonotypes obtained by the gDNA method from a handful of donors, generation probabilities were computed with OLGA. Imported from immuneACCESS, the table was reduced by TCRdb to in-frame sequences with V and J called. These copies leave out some clones; in studies compared against another copy, an unresolved V gene accounts for under half, and the cause of the remainder is not known. The V and J calls and the clone size are those of that table, but D and trimming were determined from the DNA. Recorded for this sample are over a million clones; roughly 96% of them occurred a single time. Jointly, the top ten make up roughly 1.2% of the sample.

The sample comprised naive CD4+ T cells sorted from blood. Explained via the paper, the cell subset or site label denotes: CD45RA+ positively selected. The chain employs TRBV5-4 and TRBJ2-3; 8 nucleotides in the junction match TRBD2. This sequence was found in a man aged 25 to 40 in good health. CDR3 region: CASSLAGVSYTDTQYF. At the DNA level, the sequence is TGTGCCAGCAGCTTAGCGGGAGTGAGTTACACAGATACGCAGTATTTT.